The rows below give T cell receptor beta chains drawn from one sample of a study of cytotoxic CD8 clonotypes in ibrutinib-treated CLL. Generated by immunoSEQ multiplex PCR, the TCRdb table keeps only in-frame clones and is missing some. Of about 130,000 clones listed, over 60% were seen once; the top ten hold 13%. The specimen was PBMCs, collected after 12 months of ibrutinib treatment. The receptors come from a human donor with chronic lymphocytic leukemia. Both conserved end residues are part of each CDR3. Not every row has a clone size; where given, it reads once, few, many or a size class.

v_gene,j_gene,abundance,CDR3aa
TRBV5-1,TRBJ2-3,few,CASRSTGDTQYF
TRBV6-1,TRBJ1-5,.,CASSEARVQAAWAQHF
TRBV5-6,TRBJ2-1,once,CASSLGQYNEQFF
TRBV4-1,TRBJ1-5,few,CASRLNSNQPQHF
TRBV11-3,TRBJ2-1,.,CASSLDRRNEQFF
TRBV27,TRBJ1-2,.,CASSPAGKYFYGYTF
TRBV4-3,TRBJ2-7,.,CASSQDRDYEQYF
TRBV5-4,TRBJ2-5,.,CASSILLQGRTQYF
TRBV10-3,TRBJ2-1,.,CAISDERHYNEQFF
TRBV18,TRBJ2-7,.,CASSPRLAGNYEQYF
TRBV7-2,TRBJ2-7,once,CASSLAGQVKYEQYF
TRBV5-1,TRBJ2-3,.,CASSLVGGDTQYF
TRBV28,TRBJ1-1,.,CASSRTAMNTEAFF
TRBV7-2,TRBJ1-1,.,CASNGQPNTEAFF
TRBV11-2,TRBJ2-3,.,CASSLDQGRTDTQYF
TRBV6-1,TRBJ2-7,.,CASSVPNPSWDISSYEQYF
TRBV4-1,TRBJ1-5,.,CASSQDGGGRQPQHF
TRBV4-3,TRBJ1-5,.,CASSQDRTVSAYSNQPQHF
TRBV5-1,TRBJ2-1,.,CASSLARTSGGPPYNEQFF
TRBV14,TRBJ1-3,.,CASSQASGLNTIYF
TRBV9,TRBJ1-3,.,CASSVASTGEGNTIYF
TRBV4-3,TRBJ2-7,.,CASSQDLGTYYEQYF
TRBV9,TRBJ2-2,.,CASSLRSGRALGTGELFF
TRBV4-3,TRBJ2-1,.,CASSLGTGAGNEQFF
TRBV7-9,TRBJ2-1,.,CASSAGWRGTYNEQFF
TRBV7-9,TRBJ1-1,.,CASSLPGQGLNTEAFF
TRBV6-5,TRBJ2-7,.,CASRHRDRGPTEQYF
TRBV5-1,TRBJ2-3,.,CASGDLQGADTQYF
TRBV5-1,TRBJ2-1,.,CASRPGLAGPSGNEQFF
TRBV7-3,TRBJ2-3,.,CASSLGTSGPSTDTQYF
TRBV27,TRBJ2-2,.,CASSSNTGELFF
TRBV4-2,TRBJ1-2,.,CASSQEGGNYGYTF
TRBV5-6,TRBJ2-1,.,CASSTTSGRTYNEQFF
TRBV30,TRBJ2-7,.,CALAAGIWYEQYF
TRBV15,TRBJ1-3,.,CATSRDKGGGNTIYF
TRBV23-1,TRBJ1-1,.,CASSPSHSWIMNTEAFF